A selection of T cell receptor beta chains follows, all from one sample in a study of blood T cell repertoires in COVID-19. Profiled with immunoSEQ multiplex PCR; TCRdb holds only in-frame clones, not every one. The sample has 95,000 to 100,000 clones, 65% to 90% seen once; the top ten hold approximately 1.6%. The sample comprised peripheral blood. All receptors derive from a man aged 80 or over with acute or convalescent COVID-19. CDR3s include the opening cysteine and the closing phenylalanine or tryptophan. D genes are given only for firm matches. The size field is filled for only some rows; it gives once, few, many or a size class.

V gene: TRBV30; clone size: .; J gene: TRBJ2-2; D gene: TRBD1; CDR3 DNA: TGTGCCTGGAGTCCGGGACAGTTAACCGGGGAGCTGTTTTTT; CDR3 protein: CAWSPGQLTGELFF
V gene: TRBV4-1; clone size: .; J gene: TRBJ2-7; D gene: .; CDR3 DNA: TGCGCCAGCAGGGCCGGGGGATCCTACGAGCAGTACTTC; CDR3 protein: CASRAGGSYEQYF
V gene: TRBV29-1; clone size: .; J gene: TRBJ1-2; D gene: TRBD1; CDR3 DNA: TGCAGCGCCTTGACAGGGCCGGGTGGCTACACCTTC; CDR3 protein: CSALTGPGGYTF
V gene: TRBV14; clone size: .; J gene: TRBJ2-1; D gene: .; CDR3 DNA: TGTGCCAGCAGCCAAGCCGGGTTGATGGGTGAGCAGTTCTTC; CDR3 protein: CASSQAGLMGEQFF
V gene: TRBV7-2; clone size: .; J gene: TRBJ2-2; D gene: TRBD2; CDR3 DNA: TGTGCCAGCAGAGTAGCGGGATGGGACGGGGAGCTGTTTTTT; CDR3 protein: CASRVAGWDGELFF
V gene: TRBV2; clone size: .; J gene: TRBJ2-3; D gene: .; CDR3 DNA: TGTGCCAGCAGTGAAGCTCAGTCAGATACGCAGTATTTT; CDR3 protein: CASSEAQSDTQYF
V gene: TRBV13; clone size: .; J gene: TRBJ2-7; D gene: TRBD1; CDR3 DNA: TGTGCCAGCAGCTCGAGACAGGGCGAGCAGTACTTC; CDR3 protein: CASSSRQGEQYF
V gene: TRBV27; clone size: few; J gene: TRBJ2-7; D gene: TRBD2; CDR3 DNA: TGTGCCAGCAGTTTAGGGCTAGCGGGAAGCTACGAGCAGTACTTC; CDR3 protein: CASSLGLAGSYEQYF
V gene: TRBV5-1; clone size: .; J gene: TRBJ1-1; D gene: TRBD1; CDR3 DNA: TGCGCCAGCAGCCCTAGCGACAGGGTGCGCACTGAAGCTTTCTTT; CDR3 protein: CASSPSDRVRTEAFF
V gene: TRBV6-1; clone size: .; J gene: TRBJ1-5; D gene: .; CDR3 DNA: TGTGCCAGCAGTGAGCGGGGTAATCAGCCCCAGCATTTT; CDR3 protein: CASSERGNQPQHF
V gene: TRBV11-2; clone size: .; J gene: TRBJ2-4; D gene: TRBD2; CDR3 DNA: TGTGCCAGCAGCTTTGGGGGTTTTTGGGAGGGAAGCAAAAACATTCAGTACTTC; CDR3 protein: CASSFGGFWEGSKNIQYF
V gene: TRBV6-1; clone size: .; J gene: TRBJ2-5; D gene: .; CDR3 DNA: TGTGCCAGCAGTGAAGCGCATGGTTTAGGGGGAGAGACCCAGTACTTC; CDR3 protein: CASSEAHGLGGETQYF